These 3 T cell receptor beta chains share one sample of origin, sequenced in a study of Graves' ophthalmopathy and Graves' hyperthyroidism. Amplified material comprised TCR beta CDR3 regions derived from RNA transcripts. RT-PCR was first run with HTBI primers, then multiplex PCR in a second round. TCRdb passed the multiplex PCR reads through MiXCR, listing each CDR3 protein once. The sample shows a few hundred thousand distinct CDR3 sequences, 39% of them seen only once. Sample: peripheral blood or thyroid tissue (not recorded which). These receptors all come from an adult man with Graves' hyperthyroidism.

Ten or more counts support this clonotype. The V gene is TRBV7-2, the J gene TRBJ1-2, with 7 positions matching TRBD1. V trimming: 4 bases; J trimming: 3 bases; junction bases outside the gene matches: 8. Germline CDR1 SGHTA, CDR2 FQGNSA. There are 15 residues in the CDR3. The CDR3 loop is CASSSYRGDHYGYTF. The CDR3 region has the DNA TGTGCCAGCAGCTCTTACAGGGGTGATCACTATGGCTACACCTTC.

This clonotype was observed a few times. The chain combines TRBV4-2 with TRBJ1-5, with D tentatively TRBD1 (6 bases). CDR3 length equals 16 residues. With 0 bases removed from V and 5 bases from J, the gap between germline ends came to 14 bases. The germline V gene encodes CDR1 LGHNA and CDR2 YNFKEQ. The CDR3 bases are TGTGCCAGCAGCCAAGAAGGGGGGCAGTCGTATCAGCCCCAGCATTTT. It encodes CASSQEGGQSYQPQHF.

This clonotype showed up many times. The J gene is TRBJ1-1, the V gene TRBV29-1; D gene ambiguous. The CDR3 extends over 13 amino acids. V lost 6 bases and J lost 0, with 11 bases in between. Looked up from germline, CDR1 is SQVTM and CDR2 is ANQGSEA. The CDR3 sequence: CSVETLMNTEAFF. The CDR3 DNA reads as TGCAGCGTAGAGACACTGATGAACACTGAAGCTTTCTTT.